The 24 T cell receptor beta chains reported below all come from one sample, sequenced in a study of blood T cell repertoires in COVID-19. Profiling relied on immunoSEQ multiplex PCR, and the TCRdb table lists in-frame clones only, not all of them. This repertoire shows over 90,000 clones, around 87% found once; its top ten account for less than 3.5%. Material: peripheral blood. These receptors were taken from a man between 50 and 59 years old with active or convalescent COVID-19.

The J gene is TRBJ1-2, the V gene TRBV29-1; 9 positions match TRBD1. V lost 5 bases and J lost 7; bases outside the gene matches: 8. The CDR3 is 13 amino acids. Germline values: CDR1 SQVTM, CDR2 ANQGSEA. CDR3 bases: TGCAGCGTTCGCCGGGACAGGGAGGGTGGCTACACCTTC. Protein product: CSVRRDREGGYTF.

The table lists this clone with a count of one. The sample carries other DNA sequences with the same CDR3. The rearrangement joins TRBV28 to TRBJ1-5; TRBD1 might be the D (5 bases). CDR1 is MDHEN, CDR2 SYDVKM, per germline. Trimming took 0 bases from V and 1 from J, leaving 7 bases between them. This CDR3 is built from 15 residues. CDR3 amino acids: CASSLWEGSNQPQHF. CDR3 coding DNA: TGTGCCAGCAGTTTATGGGAGGGGAGCAATCAGCCCCAGCATTTT.

Here the CDR3 reads CASSRSQETQYF. In DNA form, the CDR3 reads TGTGCCAGCAGTCGTAGCCAAGAGACCCAGTACTTC. The chain carries TRBV6-5 and TRBJ2-5, with no clear D. Germline V gives CDR1 MNHEY, CDR2 SVGAGI. Trimming removed 5 bases at V and 1 base at J, with 5 bases between. This CDR3 has 12 amino acids.

The gene calls are TRBV4-3 and TRBJ2-1; maybe TRBD1 (6 bases). The V end was cut by 1 base, the J end by 5 bases, with 12 bases between. Germline values: CDR1 LGHNA, CDR2 YSLEER. The CDR3 runs to 15 residues. The CDR3 coding sequence is TGCGCCAGCAGCCAAGTCACCAGGGGAAACAATGAGCAGTTCTTC. Its protein product is CASSQVTRGNNEQFF.

This chain joins TRBV20-1 and TRBJ1-6, with a tentative D call TRBD1 (5 bases). The V and J ends lost 3 bases and 7 bases respectively, with 16 bases between them. In germline, CDR1 is DFQATT, CDR2 SNEGSKA (reference sequence). The CDR3 is made up of 15 amino acids. CDR3 nucleotides: TGCAGTGCTAGTCTGGGACTGGCAGTGAATTCACCCCTCCACTTT. It yields the protein CSASLGLAVNSPLHF.

V gene TRBV19 combines with J gene TRBJ2-1, with 8 positions matching TRBD1. Germline V lookup: CDR1 LNHDA, CDR2 SQIVND (reference sequence). The CDR3 is 16 residues long. V lost 5 bases and J lost 6; bases outside the gene matches: 12. CDR3 loop: CASSLLRDRKGNEQFF. In DNA form, the CDR3 reads TGTGCCAGTAGTTTACTCCGGGACAGGAAGGGCAATGAGCAGTTCTTC.

The V gene is TRBV4-1, the J gene TRBJ2-1, with 13 bases aligning to TRBD2. The CDR3 spans 16 residues. Losses at the gene ends were 2 bases for V and 6 bases for J; bases not matched to a gene: 4. Germline loops: CDR1 MGHRA, CDR2 YSYEKL. In DNA, the CDR3 is TGCGCCAGCAGCCAAACAGGACTAGCGGGGGTCAATGAGCAGTTCTTC. As protein: CASSQTGLAGVNEQFF.

Written as DNA, the CDR3 is TGTGCCAGCAGCCGACAGGACAGGGGGAATTCACCCCTCCACTTT. It codes for CASSRQDRGNSPLHF. J is TRBJ1-6 and V is TRBV3-1 (or the pseudogene TRBV3-2); 10 bases agree with TRBD1. The CDR3 loop spans 15 amino acids. Germline loops: CDR1 LGHDT, CDR2 YNNKEL (reference sequence). V was pared by 4 bases and J by 7 bases, with 4 bases of the junction left unmatched.

This clone has just a few counts. The rearrangement joins TRBV10-3 to TRBJ1-6, with TRBD1 matching over 7 bases. Germline V gives CDR1 ENHRY, CDR2 SYGVKD. Trimming at V came to 11 bases and at J to 9 bases, leaving 10 bases not matched to a gene. The CDR3 length is 13 residues. The chain's CDR3 is CAARQGESSPLHF. The CDR3 DNA is TGTGCCGCGAGGCAGGGGGAAAGTTCACCCCTCCACTTT.

The chain combines TRBV28 with TRBJ2-3; TRBD2 is a possible D gene (6 bases). Trimming took 2 bases from V and 6 from J, leaving 18 bases between them. The CDR3 covers 16 residues. Per germline, CDR1 MDHEN and CDR2 SYDVKM. The CDR3, as DNA: TGTGCCAGCAGTTTAGGGCGGGGTGTGGTTGGGGATACGCAGTATTTT. Its translation is CASSLGRGVVGDTQYF.

This chain uses TRBV4-1 with TRBJ1-1; 8 nucleotides line up with TRBD1. This CDR3 has 15 amino acids. The germline V gene has CDR1 MGHRA and CDR2 YSYEKL. V dropped 3 bases and J dropped 5; count of bases not matched to a gene: 8. CDR3 in amino acids: CASSHAQGGGTEAFF. The CDR3 bases are TGCGCCAGCAGCCACGCACAGGGGGGGGGAACTGAAGCTTTCTTT.

This clone has a single count. The chain links TRBV19 to TRBJ2-5; 8 nucleotides match TRBD2. The CDR3 extends over 15 amino acids. Losses at the gene ends were 5 bases for V and 5 bases for J; bases not matched to a gene: 10. Per germline, CDR1 LNHDA and CDR2 SQIVND (reference sequence). CDR3 nucleotides: TGTGCCAGTAGTGGAGGCGGGGGGAAGATGGAGACCCAGTACTTC. Translated: CASSGGGGKMETQYF.

This rearrangement joins TRBV15 to TRBJ2-2; D gene uncertain. Trimming shortened V by 0 bases and J by 2 bases, and 7 bases separated the two germline ends. The CDR3 has 15 amino acids. Germline V gene data show CDR1 as LNHNV and CDR2 as YYDKDF (reference sequence). CDR3 DNA: TGTGCCACCAGCAGAGATAGACACAACACCGGGGAGCTGTTTTTT. Residues: CATSRDRHNTGELFF.

The chain couples TRBV19 to TRBJ1-5; 10 positions match TRBD1. The germline V gene encodes CDR1 LNHDA and CDR2 SQIVND (reference sequence). CDR3 length equals 14 residues. With V trimmed by 5 bases and J by 7 bases, 5 bases remained unmatched. The CDR3 DNA is TGTGCCAGTAGTGGGACAGGGGCAGGGCAGCCCCAGCATTTT. It encodes CASSGTGAGQPQHF.

This rearrangement joins TRBV15 to TRBJ1-3, with a tentative D call TRBD1 (5 bases). Trimming took off 0 bases at V and 8 bases at J, with 11 bases between the two ends. This CDR3 has 14 residues. CDR1 is LNHNV, CDR2 YYDKDF, per germline (reference sequence). DNA of the CDR3: TGTGCCACCAGCAGAGACATAGTAGGGGACACCATATATTTT. Its translation: CATSRDIVGDTIYF.

The chain carries TRBV9 and TRBJ2-5; 13 nucleotides line up with TRBD2. CDR3 size: 16 residues. After removal of 3 bases from V and 0 bases from J, the junction contained 2 bases not matched to a gene. Germline V gene lookup returns CDR1 SGDLS and CDR2 YYNGEE. As DNA, the CDR3 is TGTGCCAGCAGCGGGGGGACTAGCGGGGACCAAGAGACCCAGTACTTC. It is translated as CASSGGTSGDQETQYF. Full variable domain (rest looked up from reference TRBV9 and TRBJ2-5): DSGVTQTPKHLITATGQRVTLRCSPRSGDLSVYWYQQSLDQGLQFLIQYYNGEERAKGNILERFSAQQFPDLHSELNLSSLELGDSALYFCASSGGTSGDQETQYFGPGTRLLVL.

This clone was recorded once. V and J are TRBV3-1 (or the pseudogene TRBV3-2) and TRBJ2-7, with D perhaps matching TRBD1 (5 bases). V was trimmed by 5 bases and J by 5 bases, leaving 16 bases between them. Germline-derived CDR1 and CDR2 are LGHDT and YNNKEL (reference sequence). The CDR3 spans 14 residues. CDR3 sequence (DNA): TGTGCCAGCAGCTTCGACAGTGCCCGGAACGAGCAGTACTTC. Amino acids: CASSFDSARNEQYF.

V and J are TRBV6-2 or TRBV6-3 and TRBJ2-3; TRBD2 matches at 11 bases. J lost 5 bases, V lost 5 bases, and 9 bases had no gene match. CDR1 and CDR2 (germline): MNHEY, SVGEGT. The CDR3 contains 16 residues. The CDR3 loop reads CASSPRIAGGRDTQYF. In DNA, the CDR3 is TGTGCCAGCAGTCCGCGGATAGCGGGGGGGCGAGATACGCAGTATTTT.

The rearrangement joins TRBV7-2 to TRBJ2-4; D is undetermined. The ends were cut back, 1 base at V and 1 base at J, with 11 bases in the middle. Germline V gene data show CDR1 as SGHTA and CDR2 as FQGNSA. The CDR3 has 16 amino acids. CDR3 nucleotide sequence: TGTGCCAGCAGCTTAGGGAGTGCCCTCGCCAAAAACATTCAGTACTTC. Translating gives CASSLGSALAKNIQYF.

The rearrangement links TRBV2 to TRBJ2-2; 9 bases fit TRBD1. Germline-derived CDR1 and CDR2 are SNHLY and FYNNEI. The V and J ends lost 7 bases and 8 bases, in that order; junction bases with no gene match: 8. The CDR3 length is 14 residues. CDR3 residues: CASKRQGGTGELFF. For the CDR3, the DNA is TGTGCCAGCAAACGACAGGGGGGGACAGGGGAGCTGTTTTTT.

The V call is TRBV14, the J call TRBJ2-3, with 12 nucleotides matching TRBD2. This CDR3 has 18 residues. The V and J ends lost 1 base and 6 bases, in that order; junction bases with no gene match: 11. Germline assignment: CDR1 SGHDN and CDR2 FVKESK. The CDR3 DNA reads as TGTGCCAGCAGCCAAGCGATATCTAGCGGGGGGGCCAGGGATACGCAGTATTTT. Amino acid sequence: CASSQAISSGGARDTQYF.

The V gene is TRBV14, the J gene TRBJ1-1; the D is unclear. The length of the CDR3 is 13 residues. Germline CDR1 reads SGHDN; CDR2 reads FVKESK. V was cut by 0 bases and J by 9 bases, with 11 bases left in between. The CDR3 region is CASSQDEGSQAFF. DNA for the CDR3: TGTGCCAGCAGCCAAGACGAGGGATCCCAAGCTTTCTTT.

This chain joins TRBV29-1 and TRBJ1-4; 9 nucleotides agree with TRBD1. The germline gives CDR1 SQVTM, CDR2 ANQGSEA. V gave up 3 bases and J gave up 7 bases; unmatched junction bases: 3. This CDR3 is 13 amino acids long. CDR3 nucleotide sequence: TGCAGCGTTGAGACGACAGGGGGTGAAAAACTGTTTTTT. Translation gives CSVETTGGEKLFF.

This sequence joins TRBV5-1 and TRBJ1-4; TRBD1 agrees at 7 bases. V was clipped by 5 bases and J by 3 bases; unmatched bases: 7. CDR3 size: 15 residues. The germline gives CDR1 SGHRS, CDR2 YFSETQ. The CDR3 protein is CASRRLQGSNEKLFF. The CDR3 DNA reads as TGCGCCAGCAGAAGGCTACAGGGGTCTAATGAAAAACTGTTTTTT.